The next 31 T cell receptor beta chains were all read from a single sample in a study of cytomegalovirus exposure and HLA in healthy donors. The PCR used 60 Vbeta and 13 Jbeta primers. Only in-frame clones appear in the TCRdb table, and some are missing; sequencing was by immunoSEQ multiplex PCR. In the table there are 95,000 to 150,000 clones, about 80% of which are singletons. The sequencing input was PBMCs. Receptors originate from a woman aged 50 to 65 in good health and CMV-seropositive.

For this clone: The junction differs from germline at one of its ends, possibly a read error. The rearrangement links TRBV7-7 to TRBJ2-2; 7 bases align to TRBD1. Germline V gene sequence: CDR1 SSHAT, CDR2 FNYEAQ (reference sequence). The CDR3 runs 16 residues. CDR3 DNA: TGTGCTAGCAGCGCCCTCTCATTACAGGGGCCCGGGGAGCTGTTTTTT. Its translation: CASSALSLQGPGELFF.

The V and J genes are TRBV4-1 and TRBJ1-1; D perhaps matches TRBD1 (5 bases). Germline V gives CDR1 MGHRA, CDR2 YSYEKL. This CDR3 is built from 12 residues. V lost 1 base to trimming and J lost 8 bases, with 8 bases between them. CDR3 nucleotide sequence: TGCGCCAGCAGCCAAGGGGGCAGGGAAGCTTTCTTT. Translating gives CASSQGGREAFF.

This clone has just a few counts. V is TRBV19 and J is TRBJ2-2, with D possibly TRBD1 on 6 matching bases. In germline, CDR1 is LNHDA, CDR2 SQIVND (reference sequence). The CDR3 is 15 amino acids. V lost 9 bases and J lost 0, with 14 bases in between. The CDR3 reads CASRGGSPNTGELFF. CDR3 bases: TGTGCCAGCAGGGGTGGCAGTCCGAACACCGGGGAGCTGTTTTTT.

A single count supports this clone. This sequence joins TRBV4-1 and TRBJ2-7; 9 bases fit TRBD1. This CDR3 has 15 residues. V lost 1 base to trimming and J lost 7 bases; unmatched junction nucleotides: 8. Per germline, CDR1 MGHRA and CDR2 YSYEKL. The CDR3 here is CASSQVETGGYEQYF. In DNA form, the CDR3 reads TGCGCCAGCAGCCAAGTCGAGACAGGGGGGTATGAGCAGTACTTC.

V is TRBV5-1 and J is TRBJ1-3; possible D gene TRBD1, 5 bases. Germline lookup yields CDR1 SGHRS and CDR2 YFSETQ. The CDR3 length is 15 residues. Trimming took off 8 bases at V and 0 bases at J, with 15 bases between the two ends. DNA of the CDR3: TGCGCCAGTGCCACCGGACAAGACTCTGGAAACACCATATATTTT. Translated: CASATGQDSGNTIYF. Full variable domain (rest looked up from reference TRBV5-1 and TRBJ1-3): KAGVTQTPRYLIKTRGQQVTLSCSPISGHRSVSWYQQTPGQGLQFLFEYFSETQRNKGNFPGRFSGRQFSNSRSEMNVSTLELGDSALYLCASATGQDSGNTIYFGEGSWLTVV.

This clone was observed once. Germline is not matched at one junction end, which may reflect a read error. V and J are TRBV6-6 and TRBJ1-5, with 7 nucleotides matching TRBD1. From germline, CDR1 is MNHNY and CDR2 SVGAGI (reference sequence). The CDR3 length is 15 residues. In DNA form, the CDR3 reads TGTGCCGGCAGACCCACAGGGGATAGCAATCAGCCCCAGCATTTT. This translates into CAGRPTGDSNQPQHF.

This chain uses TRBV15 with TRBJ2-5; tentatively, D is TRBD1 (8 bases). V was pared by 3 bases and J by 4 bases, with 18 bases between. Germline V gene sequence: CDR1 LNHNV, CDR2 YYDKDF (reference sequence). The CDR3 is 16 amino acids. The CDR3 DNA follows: TGTGCCACCAGCAGGGGCCGGACAGGGAGGGGAGAGACCCAGTACTTC. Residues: CATSRGRTGRGETQYF.

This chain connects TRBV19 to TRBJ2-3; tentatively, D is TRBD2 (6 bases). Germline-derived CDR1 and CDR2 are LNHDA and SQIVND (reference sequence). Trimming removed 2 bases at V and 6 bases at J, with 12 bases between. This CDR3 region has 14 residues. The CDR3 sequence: CASSIKLARDTQYF. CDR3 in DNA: TGTGCCAGTAGTATAAAACTAGCTAGGGATACGCAGTATTTT.

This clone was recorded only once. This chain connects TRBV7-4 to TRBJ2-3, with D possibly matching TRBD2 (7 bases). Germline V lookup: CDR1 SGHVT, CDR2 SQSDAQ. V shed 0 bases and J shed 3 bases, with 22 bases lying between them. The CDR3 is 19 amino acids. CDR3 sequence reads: CASSLARGEAGEGTDTQYF. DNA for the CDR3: TGTGCCAGCAGCTTAGCGAGGGGGGAGGCGGGAGAGGGGACAGATACGCAGTATTTT. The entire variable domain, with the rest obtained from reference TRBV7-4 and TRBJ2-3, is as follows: GAGVSQSPRYKVAKRGRDVALRCDSISGHVTLYWYRQTLGQGSEVLTYSQSDAQRDKSGRPSGRFSAERPERSVSTLKIQRTEQGDSAVYLCASSLARGEAGEGTDTQYFGPGTRLTVL.

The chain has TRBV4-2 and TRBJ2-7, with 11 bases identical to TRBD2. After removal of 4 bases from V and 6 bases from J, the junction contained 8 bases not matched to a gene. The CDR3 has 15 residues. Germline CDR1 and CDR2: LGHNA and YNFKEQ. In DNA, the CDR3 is TGTGCCAGCAGCCTTAGCGGGAGGGGCTTCTTCGAGCAGTACTTC. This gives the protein CASSLSGRGFFEQYF.

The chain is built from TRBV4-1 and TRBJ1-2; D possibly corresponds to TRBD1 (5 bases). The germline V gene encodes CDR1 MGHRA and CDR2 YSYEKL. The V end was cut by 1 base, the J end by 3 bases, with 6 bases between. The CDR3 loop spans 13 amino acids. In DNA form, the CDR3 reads TGCGCCAGCAGCCAAGTAGGGGACTATGGCTACACCTTC. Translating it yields CASSQVGDYGYTF.

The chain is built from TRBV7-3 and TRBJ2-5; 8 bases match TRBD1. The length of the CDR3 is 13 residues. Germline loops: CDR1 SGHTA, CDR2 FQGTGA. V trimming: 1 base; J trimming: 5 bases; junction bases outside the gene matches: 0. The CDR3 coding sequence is TGTGCCAGCAGCTTAAGACAGGGGGAGACCCAGTACTTC. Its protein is CASSLRQGETQYF.

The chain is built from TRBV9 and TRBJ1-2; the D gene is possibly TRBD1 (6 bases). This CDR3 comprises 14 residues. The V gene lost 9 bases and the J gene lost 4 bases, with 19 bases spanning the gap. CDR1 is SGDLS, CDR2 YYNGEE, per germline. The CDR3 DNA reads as TGTGCCACCAGTGGCGGGGGCGCGGGCTATGGCTACACCTTC. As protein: CATSGGGAGYGYTF.

CDR3 nucleotide sequence: TGTGCCAGCAGCCAAACGACTAGCGGGAAGCTGTACGAGCAGTACTTC. Amino acid sequence: CASSQTTSGKLYEQYF. The chain employs TRBV7-2 and TRBJ2-7, with 11 positions matching TRBD2. The V gene end was trimmed by 5 bases and the J gene end by 4 bases; junction bases not matched to a gene: 10. The germline gives CDR1 SGHTA, CDR2 FQGNSA. This CDR3 region has 16 residues.

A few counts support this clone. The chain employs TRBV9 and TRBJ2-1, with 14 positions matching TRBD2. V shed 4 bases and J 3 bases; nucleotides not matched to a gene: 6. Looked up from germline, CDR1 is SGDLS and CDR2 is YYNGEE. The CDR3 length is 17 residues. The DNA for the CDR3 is TGTGCCAGCAGCCTGGGACTAGCGGGAGTTGGCTACAATGAGCAGTTCTTC. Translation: CASSLGLAGVGYNEQFF.

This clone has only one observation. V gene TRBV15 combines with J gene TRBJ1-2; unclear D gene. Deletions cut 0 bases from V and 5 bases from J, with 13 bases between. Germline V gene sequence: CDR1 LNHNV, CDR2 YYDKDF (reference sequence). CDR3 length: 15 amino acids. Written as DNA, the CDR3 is TGTGCCACCAGCAGAGAGGGGAGGACTGGGTATGGCTACACCTTC. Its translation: CATSREGRTGYGYTF.

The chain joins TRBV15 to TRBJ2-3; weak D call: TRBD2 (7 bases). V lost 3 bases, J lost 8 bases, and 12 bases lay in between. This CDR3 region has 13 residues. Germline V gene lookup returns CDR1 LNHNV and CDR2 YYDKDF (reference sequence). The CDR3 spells CATSSERGGTQYF. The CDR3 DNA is TGTGCCACCAGCAGTGAAAGGGGGGGTACGCAGTATTTT.

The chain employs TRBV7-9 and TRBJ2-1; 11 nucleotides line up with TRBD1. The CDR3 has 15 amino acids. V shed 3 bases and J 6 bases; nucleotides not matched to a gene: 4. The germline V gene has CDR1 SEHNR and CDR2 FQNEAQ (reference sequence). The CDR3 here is CASSLSGQGVNEQFF. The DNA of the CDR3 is TGTGCCAGCAGCTTGTCGGGACAGGGGGTCAATGAGCAGTTCTTC. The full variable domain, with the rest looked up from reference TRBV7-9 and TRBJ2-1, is DTGVSQNPRHKITKRGQNVTFRCDPISEHNRLYWYRQTLGQGPEFLTYFQNEAQLEKSRLLSDRFSAERPKGSFSTLEIQRTEQGDSAMYLCASSLSGQGVNEQFFGPGTRLTVL.

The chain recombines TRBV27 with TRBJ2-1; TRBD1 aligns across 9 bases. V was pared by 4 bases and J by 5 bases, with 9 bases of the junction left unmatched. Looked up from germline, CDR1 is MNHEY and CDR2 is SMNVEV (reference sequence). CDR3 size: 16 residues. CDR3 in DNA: TGTGCCAGCAGTTCTCCTACAGGGGGCCGGGACAATGAGCAGTTCTTC. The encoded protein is CASSSPTGGRDNEQFF.

The CDR3 DNA is TGTGCCAGCAGCTTAACATTTAGCGGGAGCTCCTACGAGCAGTACTTC. Its translation: CASSLTFSGSSYEQYF. J is TRBJ2-7 and V is TRBV7-2; 9 bases map to TRBD2. The CDR3 sequence is 16 residues long. Germline values: CDR1 SGHTA, CDR2 FQGNSA. Unmatched junction bases numbered 5, after V lost 2 bases and J lost 0 bases. The full variable domain, rest sourced from reference TRBV7-2 and TRBJ2-7, is GAGVSQSPSNKVTEKGKDVELRCDPISGHTALYWYRQSLGQGLEFLIYFQGNSAPDKSGLPSDRFSAERTGGSVSTLTIQRTQQEDSAVYLCASSLTFSGSSYEQYFGPGTRLTVT.

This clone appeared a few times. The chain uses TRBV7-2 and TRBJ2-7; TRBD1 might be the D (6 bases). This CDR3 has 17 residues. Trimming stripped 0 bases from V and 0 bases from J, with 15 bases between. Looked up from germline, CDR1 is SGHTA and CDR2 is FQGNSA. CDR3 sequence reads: CASSLAAGALSSYEQYF. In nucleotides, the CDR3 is TGTGCCAGCAGCTTAGCCGCAGGGGCTCTCAGCTCCTACGAGCAGTACTTC.

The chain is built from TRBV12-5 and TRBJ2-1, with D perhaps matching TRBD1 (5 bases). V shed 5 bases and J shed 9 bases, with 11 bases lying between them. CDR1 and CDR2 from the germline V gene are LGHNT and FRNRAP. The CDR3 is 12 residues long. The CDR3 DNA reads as TGTGCTAGTGGTCCAGGGTATCGTGAGCAGTTCTTC. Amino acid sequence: CASGPGYREQFF.

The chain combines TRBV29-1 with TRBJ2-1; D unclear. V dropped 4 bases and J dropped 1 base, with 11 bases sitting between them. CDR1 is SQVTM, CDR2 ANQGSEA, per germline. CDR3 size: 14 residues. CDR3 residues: CSVVAHRSYNEQFF. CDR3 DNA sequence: TGCAGCGTTGTAGCCCATAGGTCCTACAATGAGCAGTTCTTC.

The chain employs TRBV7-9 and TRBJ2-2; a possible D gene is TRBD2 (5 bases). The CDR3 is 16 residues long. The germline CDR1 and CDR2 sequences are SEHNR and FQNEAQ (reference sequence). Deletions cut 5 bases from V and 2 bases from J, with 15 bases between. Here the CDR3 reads CASSAGVSLNTGELFF. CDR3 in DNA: TGTGCCAGCAGCGCCGGGGTGTCCCTTAACACCGGGGAGCTGTTTTTT. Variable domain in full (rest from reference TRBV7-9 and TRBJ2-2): DTGVSQNPRHKITKRGQNVTFRCDPISEHNRLYWYRQTLGQGPEFLTYFQNEAQLEKSRLLSDRFSAERPKGSFSTLEIQRTEQGDSAMYLCASSAGVSLNTGELFFGEGSRLTVL.

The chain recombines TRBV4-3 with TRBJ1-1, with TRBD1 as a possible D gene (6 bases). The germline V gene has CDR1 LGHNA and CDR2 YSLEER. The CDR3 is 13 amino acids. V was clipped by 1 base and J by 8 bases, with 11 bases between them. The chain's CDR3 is CASSQATRGEAFF. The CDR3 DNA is TGCGCCAGCAGCCAAGCGACCAGGGGAGAAGCTTTCTTT.

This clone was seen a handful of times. In nucleotides, the CDR3 is TGTGCCAGCAGCTTAGACCTGGGGGGGATCACGAACACTGAAGCTTTCTTT. This translates into CASSLDLGGITNTEAFF. This chain joins TRBV7-9 and TRBJ1-1; the D gene is possibly TRBD1 (5 bases). The CDR3 is 17 amino acids. From germline, CDR1 is SEHNR and CDR2 FQNEAQ (reference sequence). Trimming cost V 1 base and J 1 base, with 16 bases left between them.

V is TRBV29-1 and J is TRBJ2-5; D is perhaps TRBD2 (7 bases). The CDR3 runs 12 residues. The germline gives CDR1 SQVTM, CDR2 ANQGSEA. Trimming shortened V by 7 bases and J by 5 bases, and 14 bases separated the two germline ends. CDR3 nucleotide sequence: TGCAGCGCCGCAGCGGGACATGAGACCCAGTACTTC. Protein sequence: CSAAAGHETQYF.

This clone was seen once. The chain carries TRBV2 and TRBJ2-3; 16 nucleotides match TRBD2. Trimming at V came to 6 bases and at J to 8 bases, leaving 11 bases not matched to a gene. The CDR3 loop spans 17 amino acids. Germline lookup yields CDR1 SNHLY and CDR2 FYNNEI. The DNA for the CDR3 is TGTGCCAGCAGAGCCGGGACTAGCGGGGGGGCCGGTGGTACGCAGTATTTT. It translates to CASRAGTSGGAGGTQYF.

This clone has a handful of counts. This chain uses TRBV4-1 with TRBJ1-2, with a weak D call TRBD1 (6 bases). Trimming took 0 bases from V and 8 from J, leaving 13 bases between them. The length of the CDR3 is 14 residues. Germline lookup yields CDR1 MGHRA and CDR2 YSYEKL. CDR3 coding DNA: TGCGCCAGCAGCCAAGAATACAGGGTGGGCGGCTACACCTTC. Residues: CASSQEYRVGGYTF.

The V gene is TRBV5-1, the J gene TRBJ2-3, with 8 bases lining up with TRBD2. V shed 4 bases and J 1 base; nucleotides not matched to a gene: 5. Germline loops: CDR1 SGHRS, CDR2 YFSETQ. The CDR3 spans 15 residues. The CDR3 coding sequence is TGCGCCAGCAGCCCCCTCGGGGGGGGCACAGATACGCAGTATTTT. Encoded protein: CASSPLGGGTDTQYF.

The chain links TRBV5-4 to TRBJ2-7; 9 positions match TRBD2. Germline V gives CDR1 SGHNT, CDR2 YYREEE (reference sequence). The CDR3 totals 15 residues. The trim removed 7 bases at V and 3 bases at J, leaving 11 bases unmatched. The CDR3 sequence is CASHDLASGVYEQYF. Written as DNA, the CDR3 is TGTGCCAGCCATGATTTGGCTAGCGGGGTCTACGAGCAGTACTTC.